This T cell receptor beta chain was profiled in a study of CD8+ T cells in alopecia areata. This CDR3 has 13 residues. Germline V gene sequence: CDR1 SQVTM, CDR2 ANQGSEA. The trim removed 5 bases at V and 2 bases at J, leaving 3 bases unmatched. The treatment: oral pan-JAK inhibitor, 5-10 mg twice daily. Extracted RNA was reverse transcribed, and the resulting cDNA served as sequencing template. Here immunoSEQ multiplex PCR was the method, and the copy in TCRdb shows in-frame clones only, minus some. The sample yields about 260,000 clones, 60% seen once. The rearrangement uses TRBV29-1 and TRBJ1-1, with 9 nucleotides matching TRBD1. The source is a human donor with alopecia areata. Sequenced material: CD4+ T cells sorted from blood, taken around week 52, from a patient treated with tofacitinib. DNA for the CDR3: TGCAGCGTTCGGGGACAGGGAAACACTGAAGCTTTCTTT. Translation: CSVRGQGNTEAFF.